The rows below give T cell receptor beta chains drawn from one sample of a study of CD8+CD57+ T cells in acquired aplastic anemia. In TCRdb, the reads were re-called with MiXCR into one record per CDR3 protein. The table shows 200,000 or so distinct CDR3 sequences, with 60% to 80% occurring only once. Sequencing was performed on sorted CD4+, CD8+, or CD8+CD57+ T cells (not recorded which) from PBMCs. These receptors all come from a human donor with aplastic anemia. The CDR3 runs from the conserved cysteine through the conserved F or W. The order of the fields is CDR3 protein, CDR3 DNA, V gene, J gene, D gene, clone size. A D gene is named only where the DNA matches it firmly. Part of the rows lack a size; the others show once, few, many or a class for expanded clones.

cdr3_aa: CAISEPGTPDEQFF; cdr3_nt: TGTGCCATCAGTGAGCCCGGGACGCCCGATGAGCAGTTCTTC; v_call: TRBV6-4; j_call: TRBJ2-1; d_call: NA; clone_size: NA
cdr3_aa: CSVPGLAAASYNEQFF; cdr3_nt: TGCAGTGTTCCGGGACTAGCGGCCGCCTCCTACAATGAGCAGTTCTTC; v_call: TRBV20-1; j_call: TRBJ2-1; d_call: TRBD2; clone_size: NA
cdr3_aa: CASSLSRLADTYEQYF; cdr3_nt: TGCGCCAGCAGCCTTAGCCGACTAGCTGACACCTACGAGCAGTACTTC; v_call: TRBV4-1; j_call: TRBJ2-7; d_call: TRBD2; clone_size: few
cdr3_aa: CSVGQGVGGYTF; cdr3_nt: TGCAGCGTTGGACAGGGGGTTGGTGGCTACACCTTC; v_call: TRBV29-1; j_call: TRBJ1-2; d_call: TRBD1; clone_size: few
cdr3_aa: CASSPRTVRGGNEQFF; cdr3_nt: TGTGCCAGCAGCCCTCGGACTGTTCGGGGAGGCAATGAGCAGTTCTTC; v_call: TRBV7-9; j_call: TRBJ2-1; d_call: NA; clone_size: NA
cdr3_aa: CSARALTSGGIDEQFF; cdr3_nt: TGCAGTGCTAGGGCCCTGACTAGCGGGGGGATCGATGAGCAGTTCTTC; v_call: TRBV20-1; j_call: TRBJ2-1; d_call: TRBD2; clone_size: NA
cdr3_aa: CASSPFGREVGQPQHF; cdr3_nt: TGTGCCAGCTCACCATTTGGCAGGGAGGTAGGTCAGCCCCAGCATTTT; v_call: TRBV18; j_call: TRBJ1-5; d_call: NA; clone_size: many
cdr3_aa: CASSLGQTSTEAFF; cdr3_nt: TGTGCCAGCAGCTTAGGCCAGACCAGCACTGAAGCTTTCTTT; v_call: TRBV7-9; j_call: TRBJ1-1; d_call: NA; clone_size: NA
cdr3_aa: CASSLAQTNNSPLHF; cdr3_nt: TGTGCCAGCAGCTTAGCACAGACAAATAATTCACCCCTCCACTTT; v_call: TRBV7-2; j_call: TRBJ1-6; d_call: NA; clone_size: once
cdr3_aa: CATSDLGDRGYEQYF; cdr3_nt: TGTGCCACCAGTGATTTGGGGGACAGGGGCTACGAGCAGTACTTC; v_call: TRBV24-1; j_call: TRBJ2-7; d_call: TRBD1; clone_size: NA
cdr3_aa: CSVERGGGGYTF; cdr3_nt: TGCAGCGTTGAACGGGGGGGGGGTGGCTACACCTTC; v_call: TRBV29-1; j_call: TRBJ1-2; d_call: NA; clone_size: NA
cdr3_aa: CASSQVRGGRNEQFF; cdr3_nt: TGTGCCAGCAGCCAAGTCCGGGGGGGCCGCAATGAGCAGTTCTTC; v_call: TRBV3-1; j_call: TRBJ2-1; d_call: TRBD2; clone_size: few
cdr3_aa: CATSRPGVGPTDTQYF; cdr3_nt: TGTGCCACCAGCAGACCTGGCGTGGGACCCACAGATACGCAGTATTTT; v_call: TRBV15; j_call: TRBJ2-3; d_call: NA; clone_size: NA
cdr3_aa: CASSTDRLNREQYF; cdr3_nt: TGCGCCAGCAGCACGGACAGGCTGAATCGCGAGCAGTACTTC; v_call: TRBV4-3; j_call: TRBJ2-7; d_call: TRBD1; clone_size: NA
cdr3_aa: CASSLGQPGGTEAFF; cdr3_nt: TGCGCCAGCAGCCTTGGACAGCCGGGAGGCACTGAAGCTTTCTTT; v_call: TRBV5-1; j_call: TRBJ1-1; d_call: NA; clone_size: NA
cdr3_aa: CASQDRGQEQFF; cdr3_nt: TGTGCCAGTCAGGACAGGGGGCAGGAGCAGTTCTTC; v_call: TRBV2; j_call: TRBJ2-1; d_call: TRBD1; clone_size: NA
cdr3_aa: CAGSYDEQYF; cdr3_nt: TGTGCCGGCAGCTATGACGAGCAGTACTTC; v_call: TRBV7-3; j_call: TRBJ2-7; d_call: NA; clone_size: NA
cdr3_aa: CASSIDLWGQNYGYTF; cdr3_nt: TGTGCCAGTAGTATAGATCTGTGGGGCCAGAACTATGGCTACACCTTC; v_call: TRBV19; j_call: TRBJ1-2; d_call: NA; clone_size: NA